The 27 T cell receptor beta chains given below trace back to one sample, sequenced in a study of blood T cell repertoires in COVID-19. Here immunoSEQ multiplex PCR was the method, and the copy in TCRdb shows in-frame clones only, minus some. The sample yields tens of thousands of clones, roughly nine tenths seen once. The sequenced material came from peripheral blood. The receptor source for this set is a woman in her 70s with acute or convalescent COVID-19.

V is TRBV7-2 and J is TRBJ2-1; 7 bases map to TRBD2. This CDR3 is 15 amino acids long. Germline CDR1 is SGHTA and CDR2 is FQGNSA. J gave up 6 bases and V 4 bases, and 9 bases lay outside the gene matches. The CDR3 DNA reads TGTGCCAGCAGCTCTTTTTTAGCGGGTTCCAATGAGCAGTTCTTC. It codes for CASSSFLAGSNEQFF.

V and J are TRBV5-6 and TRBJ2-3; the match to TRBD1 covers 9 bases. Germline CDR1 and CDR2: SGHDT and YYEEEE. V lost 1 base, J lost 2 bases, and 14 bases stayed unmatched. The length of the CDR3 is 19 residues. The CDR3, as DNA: TGTGCCAGCAGCTTGTCGGGACAGGGTAGTAGAACGGCCACAGATACGCAGTATTTT. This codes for CASSLSGQGSRTATDTQYF.

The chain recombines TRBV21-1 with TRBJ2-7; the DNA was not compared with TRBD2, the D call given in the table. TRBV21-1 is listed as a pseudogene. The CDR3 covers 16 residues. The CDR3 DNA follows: TGTGCCAGCAGCAAAGTCTGCGCGGAGCCCTTCTACGAGCAGTACGTC. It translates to CASSKVCAEPFYEQYV.

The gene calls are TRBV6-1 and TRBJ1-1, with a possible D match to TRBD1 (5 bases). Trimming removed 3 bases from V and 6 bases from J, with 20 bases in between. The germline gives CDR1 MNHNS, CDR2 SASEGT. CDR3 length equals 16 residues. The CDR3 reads CASSEFRGGGQSEAFF. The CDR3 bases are TGTGCCAGCAGTGAGTTTAGGGGTGGCGGTCAGTCTGAAGCTTTCTTT.

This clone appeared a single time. DNA of the CDR3: TGTGCCAGCAGCCAAGTCCAGGGGGAGAGAGAAAAACTGTTTTTT. Its translation is CASSQVQGEREKLFF. The V and J genes are TRBV3-1 (or the pseudogene TRBV3-2) and TRBJ1-4; TRBD1 matches at 7 bases. The germline gives CDR1 LGHDT, CDR2 YNNKEL (reference sequence). V was pared by 1 base and J by 8 bases, with 7 bases of the junction left unmatched. The CDR3 contains 15 residues.

The CDR3 coding sequence is TGTGCCAGTAGTCCGATGAGCTGGACCGGGGAGCTGTTTTTT. Its protein is CASSPMSWTGELFF. The chain is built from TRBV19 and TRBJ2-2; no clear D. CDR1 is LNHDA and CDR2 is SQIVND in the germline V gene (reference sequence). The CDR3 is made up of 14 amino acids. The V and J ends lost 5 bases and 5 bases respectively, with 12 bases between them. The full variable domain, with the rest looked up from reference TRBV19 and TRBJ2-2, is DGGITQSPKYLFRKEGQNVTLSCEQNLNHDAMYWYRQDPGQGLRLIYYSQIVNDFQKGDIAEGYSVSREKKESFPLTVTSAQKNPTAFYLCASSPMSWTGELFFGEGSRLTVL.

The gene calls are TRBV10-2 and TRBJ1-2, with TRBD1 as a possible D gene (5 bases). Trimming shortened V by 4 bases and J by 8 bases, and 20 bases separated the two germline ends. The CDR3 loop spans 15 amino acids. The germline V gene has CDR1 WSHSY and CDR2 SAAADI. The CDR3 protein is CASSGQGQVAGGYTF. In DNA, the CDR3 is TGCGCCAGCAGTGGCCAAGGGCAAGTGGCAGGGGGCTACACCTTC.

Written as DNA, the CDR3 is TGTGCCAGCTCTCCGGGGGGGCAGAGCTCCTACAATGAGCAGTTCTTC. Translating gives CASSPGGQSSYNEQFF. The gene calls are TRBV18 and TRBJ2-1, with 8 bases fitting TRBD2. The ends lost 6 bases at V and 0 bases at J; junction bases unmatched: 7. Germline lookup yields CDR1 KGHSH and CDR2 LQKENI. The CDR3 is 16 amino acids.

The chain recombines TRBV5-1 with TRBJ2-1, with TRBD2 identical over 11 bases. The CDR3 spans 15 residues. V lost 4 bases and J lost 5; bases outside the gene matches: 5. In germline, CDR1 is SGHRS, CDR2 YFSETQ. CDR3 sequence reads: CASSKLAGDNNEQFF. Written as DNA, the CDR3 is TGCGCCAGCAGCAAACTAGCGGGGGATAACAATGAGCAGTTCTTC.

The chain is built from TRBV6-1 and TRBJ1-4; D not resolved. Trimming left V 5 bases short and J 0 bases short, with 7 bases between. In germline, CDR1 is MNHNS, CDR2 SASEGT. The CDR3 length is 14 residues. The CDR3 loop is CASSIRSTNEKLFF. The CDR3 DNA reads TGTGCCAGCAGTATCAGGTCAACTAATGAAAAACTGTTTTTT.

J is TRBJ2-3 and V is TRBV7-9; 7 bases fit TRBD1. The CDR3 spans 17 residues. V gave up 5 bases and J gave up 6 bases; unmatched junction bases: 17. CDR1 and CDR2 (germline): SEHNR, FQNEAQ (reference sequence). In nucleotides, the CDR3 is TGTGCCAGCAGCCCGTTCCCAAGGGGGCAGGGGTCGGATACGCAGTATTTT. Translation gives CASSPFPRGQGSDTQYF.

CDR3 loop: CASRTTGNNEQFF. Written as DNA, the CDR3 is TGTGCCAGCAGAACAACAGGGAACAATGAGCAGTTCTTC. The rearrangement joins TRBV12-3 or TRBV12-4 to TRBJ2-1; maybe TRBD1 (6 bases). Trimming shortened V by 6 bases and J by 5 bases, and 11 bases separated the two germline ends. The CDR3 is made up of 13 amino acids.

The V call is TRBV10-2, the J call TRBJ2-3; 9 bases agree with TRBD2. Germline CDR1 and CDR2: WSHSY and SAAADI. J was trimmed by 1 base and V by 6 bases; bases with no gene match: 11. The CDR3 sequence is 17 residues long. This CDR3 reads CASRNGLAPTGTDTQYF. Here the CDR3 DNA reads TGCGCCAGCAGAAATGGACTAGCGCCGACTGGCACAGATACGCAGTATTTT.

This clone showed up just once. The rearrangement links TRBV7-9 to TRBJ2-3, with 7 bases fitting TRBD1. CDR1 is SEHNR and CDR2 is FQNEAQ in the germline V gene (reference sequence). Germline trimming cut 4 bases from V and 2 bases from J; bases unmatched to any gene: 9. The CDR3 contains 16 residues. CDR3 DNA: TGTGCCAGCAGCTCCGGCCCTGGGACAGCCACAGATACGCAGTATTTT. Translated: CASSSGPGTATDTQYF. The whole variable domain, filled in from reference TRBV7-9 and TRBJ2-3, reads DTGVSQNPRHKITKRGQNVTFRCDPISEHNRLYWYRQTLGQGPEFLTYFQNEAQLEKSRLLSDRFSAERPKGSFSTLEIQRTEQGDSAMYLCASSSGPGTATDTQYFGPGTRLTVL.

CDR3 in amino acids: CASSIGVGELFF. CDR3 DNA sequence: TGTGCCAGCAGCATAGGGGTGGGCGAGCTGTTTTTT. This sequence joins TRBV7-9 and TRBJ2-2; the D gene is possibly TRBD1 (5 bases). The germline V gene encodes CDR1 SEHNR and CDR2 FQNEAQ (reference sequence). Trimming removed 5 bases at V and 11 bases at J, with 12 bases between. This CDR3 has 12 residues.

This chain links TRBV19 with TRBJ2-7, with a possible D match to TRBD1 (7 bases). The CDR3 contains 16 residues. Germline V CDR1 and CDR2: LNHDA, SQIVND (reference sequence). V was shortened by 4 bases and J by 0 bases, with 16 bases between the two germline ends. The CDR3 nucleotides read TGTGCCAGTAGTACTCGGCGGGACAGCTTCTCCTACGAGCAGTACTTC. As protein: CASSTRRDSFSYEQYF.

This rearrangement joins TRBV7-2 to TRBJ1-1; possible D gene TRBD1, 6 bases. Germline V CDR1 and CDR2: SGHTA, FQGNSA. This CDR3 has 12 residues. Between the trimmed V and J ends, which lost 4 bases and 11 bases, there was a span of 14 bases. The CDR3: CASSYGQIAAFF. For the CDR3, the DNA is TGTGCCAGCAGCTACGGACAGATTGCGGCTTTCTTT.

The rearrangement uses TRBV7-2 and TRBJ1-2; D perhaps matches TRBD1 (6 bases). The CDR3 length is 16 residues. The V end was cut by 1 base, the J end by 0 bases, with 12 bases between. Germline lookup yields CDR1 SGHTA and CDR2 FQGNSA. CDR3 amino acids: CASSLDPGQANYGYTF. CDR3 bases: TGTGCCAGCAGCTTAGATCCGGGACAAGCTAACTATGGCTACACCTTC.

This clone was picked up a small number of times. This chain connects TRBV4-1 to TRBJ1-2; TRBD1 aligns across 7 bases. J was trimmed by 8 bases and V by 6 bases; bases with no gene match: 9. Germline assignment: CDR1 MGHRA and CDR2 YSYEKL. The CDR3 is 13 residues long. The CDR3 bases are TGCGCCAGCAGAGGCCTGACAGGGCCCGGCTACACCTTC. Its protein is CASRGLTGPGYTF.

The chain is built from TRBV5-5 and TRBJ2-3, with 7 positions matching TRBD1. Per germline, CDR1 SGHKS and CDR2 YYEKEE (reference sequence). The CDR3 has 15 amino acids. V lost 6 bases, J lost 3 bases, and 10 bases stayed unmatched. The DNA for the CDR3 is TGTGCCAGCAACCTACGACAGGGTAGAACAGATACGCAGTATTTT. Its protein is CASNLRQGRTDTQYF.

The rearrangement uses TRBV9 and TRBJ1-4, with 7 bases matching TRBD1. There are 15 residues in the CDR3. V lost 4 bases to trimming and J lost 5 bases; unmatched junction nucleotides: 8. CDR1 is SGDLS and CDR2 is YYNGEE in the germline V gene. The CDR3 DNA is TGTGCCAGCAGCTCCCAGACAGGGATGAATGAAAAACTGTTTTTT. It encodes CASSSQTGMNEKLFF.

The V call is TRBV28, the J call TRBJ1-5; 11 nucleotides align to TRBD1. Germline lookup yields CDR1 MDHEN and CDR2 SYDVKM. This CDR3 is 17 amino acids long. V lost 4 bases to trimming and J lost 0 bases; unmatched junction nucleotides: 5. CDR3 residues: CASSWTGGRYSNQPQHF. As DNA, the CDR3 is TGTGCCAGCAGTTGGACAGGGGGCCGCTATAGCAATCAGCCCCAGCATTTT.

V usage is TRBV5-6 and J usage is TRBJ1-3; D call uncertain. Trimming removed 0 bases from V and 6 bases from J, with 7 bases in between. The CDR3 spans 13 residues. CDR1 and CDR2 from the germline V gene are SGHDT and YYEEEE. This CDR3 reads CASSLGVVNTIYF. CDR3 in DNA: TGTGCCAGCAGCTTGGGAGTCGTAAACACCATATATTTT.

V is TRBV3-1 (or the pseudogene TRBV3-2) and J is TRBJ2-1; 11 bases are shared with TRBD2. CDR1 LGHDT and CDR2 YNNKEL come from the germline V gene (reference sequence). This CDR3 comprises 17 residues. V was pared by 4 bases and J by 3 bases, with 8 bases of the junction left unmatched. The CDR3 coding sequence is TGTGCCAGCAGCCCGACTAGCGGGGCCGTTCTCTACAATGAGCAGTTCTTC. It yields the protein CASSPTSGAVLYNEQFF.

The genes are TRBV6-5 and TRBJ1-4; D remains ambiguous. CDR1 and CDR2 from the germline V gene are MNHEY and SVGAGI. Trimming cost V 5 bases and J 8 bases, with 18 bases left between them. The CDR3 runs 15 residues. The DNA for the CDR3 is TGTGCCAGCAGTAGGCAGTCCAGCGTGGTAGAAAAACTGTTTTTT. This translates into CASSRQSSVVEKLFF.

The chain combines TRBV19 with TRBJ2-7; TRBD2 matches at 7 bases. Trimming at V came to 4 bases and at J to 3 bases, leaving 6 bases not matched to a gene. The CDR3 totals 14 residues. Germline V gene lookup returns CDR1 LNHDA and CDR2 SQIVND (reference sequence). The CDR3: CASSNRGGYYEQYF. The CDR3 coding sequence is TGTGCCAGTAGTAACCGCGGGGGTTACTACGAGCAGTACTTC.

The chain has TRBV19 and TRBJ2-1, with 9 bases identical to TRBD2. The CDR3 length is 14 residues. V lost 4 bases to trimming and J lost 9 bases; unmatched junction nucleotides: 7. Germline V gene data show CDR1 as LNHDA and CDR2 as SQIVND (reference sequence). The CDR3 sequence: CASSSGRALGEQFF. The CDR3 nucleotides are TGTGCCAGTAGTAGCGGGAGGGCCCTGGGTGAGCAGTTCTTC.